These 18 T cell receptor beta chains originate from one sample sequenced in a study of shared T cell receptors in the human thymus. Repertoires were generated with immunoSEQ multiplex PCR, while TCRdb's copy carries only in-frame clones and drops some. The data show roughly 660,000 clones, more than 75% seen once. The same data also contributed to another study, on human thymus T cells.

The sequenced sample was thymocytes. The receptors shown here come from a boy under two years old with a congenital heart defect.

The rearrangement links TRBV2 to TRBJ1-1, with D possibly being TRBD1 (5 bases). The CDR3 has 9 amino acids. V gave up 10 bases and J gave up 13 bases, with 13 bases separating them. Germline CDR1 is SNHLY and CDR2 is FYNNEI. CDR3 sequence: CATEEGVFF. CDR3 nucleotides: TGTGCCACCGAAGAAGGGGTTTTCTTT.

This chain links TRBV28 with TRBJ2-1; the D gene is possibly TRBD2 (6 bases). Trimming shortened V by 7 bases and J by 5 bases, and 15 bases separated the two germline ends. Germline values: CDR1 MDHEN, CDR2 SYDVKM. This CDR3 contains 14 residues. The CDR3 nucleotides are TGTGCCAGCACCCTATCGACTAGTAACAATGAGCAGTTCTTC. Its protein product is CASTLSTSNNEQFF. Full variable domain (remainder filled in from reference TRBV28 and TRBJ2-1): DVKVTQSSRYLVKRTGEKVFLECVQDMDHENMFWYRQDPGLGLRLIYFSYDVKMKEKGDIPEGYSVSREKKERFSLILESASTNQTSMYLCASTLSTSNNEQFFGPGTRLTVL.

The rearrangement joins TRBV15 to TRBJ2-2, with TRBD2 identical over 9 bases. The length of the CDR3 is 18 residues. The trim removed 11 bases at V and 4 bases at J, leaving 20 bases unmatched. The V gene's germline CDR1 is LNHNV and CDR2 YYDKDF (reference sequence). The CDR3 nucleotides read TGTGCCGCCGAGTCCCAACGCACTAAGCGGGAGGTCACCGGGGAGCTGTTTTTT. It yields the protein CAAESQRTKREVTGELFF.

This chain joins TRBV27 and TRBJ1-1; TRBD1 agrees at 7 bases. The trim removed 0 bases at V and 0 bases at J, leaving 7 bases unmatched. The CDR3 runs to 17 residues. Germline V gene data show CDR1 as MNHEY and CDR2 as SMNVEV (reference sequence). Written as DNA, the CDR3 is TGTGCCAGCAGTTTATCGAGGACAGGCGACATGAACACTGAAGCTTTCTTT. This sequence encodes CASSLSRTGDMNTEAFF.

This chain joins TRBV6-1 and TRBJ1-1; 9 bases are shared with TRBD1. This CDR3 has 16 amino acids. V lost 4 bases to trimming and J lost 7 bases; unmatched junction nucleotides: 13. Germline CDR1 is MNHNS and CDR2 is SASEGT. The CDR3 is CASSALEGTGYLEAFF. The CDR3 nucleotides read TGTGCCAGCAGTGCCCTAGAGGGGACAGGGTATCTTGAAGCTTTCTTT.

This sequence joins TRBV28 and TRBJ2-4; 12 bases line up with TRBD2. Trimming at V came to 6 bases and at J to 5 bases, leaving 11 bases not matched to a gene. CDR3 size: 17 residues. CDR1 and CDR2 (germline): MDHEN, SYDVKM. The CDR3 spells CASRPLLAGGLQNIQYF. The CDR3 DNA follows: TGTGCCAGCAGGCCCCTTCTAGCGGGAGGGCTTCAAAACATTCAGTACTTC.

J is TRBJ2-7 and V is TRBV7-6; TRBD2 matches 9 bases. CDR1 is SGHVS, CDR2 FNYEAQ, per germline. Trimming took 2 bases from V and 5 from J; bases not matched to a gene: 10. This CDR3 spans 16 amino acids. CDR3 nucleotides: TGTGCCAGCAGCTTATGGGCGGGAGGGCCCAGGAACGAGCAGTACTTC. Translation: CASSLWAGGPRNEQYF. Using reference TRBV7-6 and TRBJ2-7 for the parts outside the CDR3, the full variable domain is GAGVSQSPRYKVTKRGQDVALRCDPISGHVSLYWYRQALGQGPEFLTYFNYEAQQDKSGLPNDRFSAERPEGSISTLTIQRTEQRDSAMYRCASSLWAGGPRNEQYFGPGTRLTVT.

V is TRBV4-2 and J is TRBJ2-3; 10 bases are a match to TRBD2. Trimming cost V 0 bases and J 2 bases; bases outside gene matches: 8. CDR3 length: 18 residues. Germline lookup yields CDR1 LGHNA and CDR2 YNFKEQ. CDR3 protein: CASSQDWSGRAYTDTQYF. The CDR3 DNA is TGTGCCAGCAGCCAAGACTGGAGCGGGAGGGCCTACACAGATACGCAGTATTTT.

This clone was recorded once. Different DNA sequences within this sample yield the same CDR3. The chain carries TRBV5-1 and TRBJ2-7; possibly TRBD1 for D (6 bases). CDR1 and CDR2 (germline): SGHRS, YFSETQ. Trimming shortened V by 1 base and J by 0 bases, and 8 bases separated the two germline ends. The CDR3 runs to 14 residues. CDR3 in amino acids: CASSLTGSSYEQYF. The CDR3 nucleotides read TGCGCCAGCAGCTTGACAGGGAGCTCCTACGAGCAGTACTTC.

This chain connects TRBV5-6 to TRBJ2-1, with D possibly being TRBD1 (6 bases). This CDR3 is 13 amino acids long. Trimming cost V 2 bases and J 9 bases, with 12 bases left between them. The V gene's germline CDR1 is SGHDT and CDR2 YYEEEE. CDR3 amino acids: CASSFTGFGEQFF. In nucleotides, the CDR3 is TGTGCCAGCAGCTTCACAGGGTTCGGTGAGCAGTTCTTC.

CDR3 amino acids: CASSRGLAGASYEQYF. The CDR3 DNA reads TGTGCCAGCAGTAGAGGACTAGCGGGGGCCTCCTACGAGCAGTACTTC. The rearrangement uses TRBV28 and TRBJ2-7; 13 bases line up with TRBD2. The germline V gene has CDR1 MDHEN and CDR2 SYDVKM. This CDR3 region has 16 residues. V lost 5 bases, J lost 0 bases, and 4 bases stayed unmatched.

V is TRBV4-3 and J is TRBJ2-7, with TRBD2 matching 7 bases. V lost 4 bases and J lost 3; bases outside the gene matches: 3. The CDR3 is 13 amino acids. In germline, CDR1 is LGHNA, CDR2 YSLEER. CDR3 bases: TGCGCCAGCAGCCGGGGAGGGCTCTACGAGCAGTACTTC. This translates into CASSRGGLYEQYF.

The J gene is TRBJ2-1, the V gene TRBV5-1; D may be TRBD1 (6 bases). V dropped 4 bases and J dropped 2 bases, with 16 bases sitting between them. The CDR3 extends over 16 amino acids. CDR1 is SGHRS and CDR2 is YFSETQ in the germline V gene. The CDR3 bases are TGCGCCAGCAGCAGCACAGGGAAGGCCCCCTACAATGAGCAGTTCTTC. Protein product: CASSSTGKAPYNEQFF.

The table lists this clone with a few counts. CDR3 region: CASSQEGKGAQHF. CDR3 in DNA: TGCGCCAGCAGCCAAGAAGGGAAGGGGGCCCAGCATTTT. The chain carries TRBV4-3 and TRBJ1-5, with a possible D match to TRBD1 (6 bases). The CDR3 covers 13 residues. The V end was cut by 0 bases, the J end by 11 bases, with 11 bases between. Germline V lookup: CDR1 LGHNA, CDR2 YSLEER.

The rearrangement joins TRBV5-6 to TRBJ2-1, with 10 nucleotides matching TRBD2. The CDR3 sequence is 16 residues long. Trimming cost V 2 bases and J 2 bases; bases outside gene matches: 4. Germline CDR1 and CDR2: SGHDT and YYEEEE. The CDR3 nucleotides are TGTGCCAGCAGCTTTGGTCTAGCGGGGGCCTACAATGAGCAGTTCTTC. The encoded protein is CASSFGLAGAYNEQFF. Full variable domain (missing parts from reference TRBV5-6 and TRBJ2-1): DAGVTQSPTHLIKTRGQQVTLRCSPKSGHDTVSWYQQALGQGPQFIFQYYEEEERQRGNFPDRFSGHQFPNYSSELNVNALLLGDSALYLCASSFGLAGAYNEQFFGPGTRLTVL.

CDR3 region: CASSGAPVIYEQYF. Here the CDR3 DNA reads TGTGCCAGCAGCGGGGCCCCGGTAATCTACGAGCAGTACTTC. This chain links TRBV7-9 with TRBJ2-7; D possibly corresponds to TRBD1 (5 bases). Trimming removed 5 bases from V and 3 bases from J, with 14 bases in between. Germline V gives CDR1 SEHNR, CDR2 FQNEAQ (reference sequence). The CDR3 is 14 residues long.

The chain combines TRBV9 with TRBJ2-5, with 8 bases aligning to TRBD1. The CDR3 length is 15 residues. Losses at the gene ends were 4 bases for V and 2 bases for J; bases not matched to a gene: 7. The germline gives CDR1 SGDLS, CDR2 YYNGEE. The CDR3 loop reads CASSLRDRPQETQYF. In nucleotides, the CDR3 is TGTGCCAGCAGCCTCCGGGACAGGCCTCAAGAGACCCAGTACTTC.

The gene calls are TRBV30 and TRBJ2-2; D might be TRBD2 (6 bases). CDR1 GTSNPN and CDR2 SVGIG come from the germline V gene (reference sequence). CDR3 size: 15 residues. V shed 0 bases and J shed 7 bases, with 15 bases lying between them. The CDR3 here is CAWSVGRGGSGELFF. CDR3 bases: TGTGCCTGGAGTGTAGGCCGGGGAGGTAGCGGGGAGCTGTTTTTT.